These 5 T cell receptor beta chains originate from one sample sequenced in a study of T cell repertoires in cytomegalovirus infection. These TCRs are of unknown antigen specificity. Each CDR3 protein gets one entry after TCRdb re-called the reads with MiXCR. Of about 830,000 distinct CDR3 sequences listed, approximately 30% are singletons. Sample: cultured CD8+ T cells from PBMCs, taken from culture after CMV antigen stimulation. These receptors were taken from a human donor in good health (CMV status not recorded). Some clones in this sample may be carry-over from other donors' samples.

The chain combines TRBV4-1 with TRBJ1-1, with a possible D match to TRBD1 (5 bases). Deletions cut 3 bases from V and 5 bases from J, with 13 bases between. Germline CDR1 is MGHRA and CDR2 is YSYEKL. The CDR3 totals 14 residues. The CDR3 region is CASSQYGRGTEAFF. In DNA form, the CDR3 reads TGCGCCAGCAGCCAGTACGGGAGGGGTACTGAAGCTTTCTTT.

This clonotype was picked up many times. The chain is built from TRBV7-8 and TRBJ2-2, with D perhaps TRBD1 (6 bases). The CDR3 is 17 residues long. Looked up from germline, CDR1 is SGHVS and CDR2 is FQNEAQ. Trimming left V 0 bases short and J 0 bases short, with 11 bases between. CDR3 sequence (DNA): TGTGCCAGCAGCTTAGCGCTTGGGGGCCCGAACACCGGGGAGCTGTTTTTT. Protein: CASSLALGGPNTGELFF.

This sequence joins TRBV7-9 and TRBJ1-4; D perhaps matches TRBD1 (5 bases). Trimming cost V 7 bases and J 8 bases, with 11 bases left between them. CDR3 length: 12 residues. The germline V gene encodes CDR1 SEHNR and CDR2 FQNEAQ (reference sequence). CDR3: CASTGTREKLFF. The CDR3 coding sequence is TGTGCCAGCACAGGGACCAGAGAAAAACTGTTTTTT.

This clonotype was seen at least ten times. The chain employs TRBV4-1 and TRBJ1-6; D unresolved. This CDR3 spans 14 amino acids. Germline CDR1 reads MGHRA; CDR2 reads YSYEKL. With 0 bases removed from V and 10 bases from J, the gap between germline ends came to 10 bases. This chain's CDR3 is CASSQDRGESPLHF. CDR3 nucleotides: TGCGCCAGCAGCCAAGATCGGGGTGAGTCACCCCTCCACTTT.

This clonotype was seen only a few times. V gene TRBV6-1 combines with J gene TRBJ2-2; D is possibly TRBD1 (6 bases). The germline V and J ends were trimmed by 7 bases and 2 bases, with 29 bases remaining between them. Germline assignment: CDR1 MNHNS and CDR2 SASEGT. This CDR3 has 20 amino acids. The CDR3 nucleotides are TGTGCCAGCACCCACAATACATTCCTCCGGGACACCTCAAACACCGGGGAGCTGTTTTTT. Protein product: CASTHNTFLRDTSNTGELFF.